This T cell receptor (beta chain) was sequenced during a study of blood T cells in healthy people across ages. Study-wide results and caveats: TCR beta diversity was tightly associated with the proportion of naive T cells.

As concerns this clonotype: Its antigen remains unidentified.

Alongside a J-beta primer mix, a sample-barcoded 5' primer served in a second PCR lasting 7 to 11 cycles. TCRdb passed the 5' RACE reads through MiXCR, listing each CDR3 protein once. Counted here are roughly 500,000 distinct CDR3 sequences, 27% occurring once; the ten biggest clones make up approximately 17%. Trimming took 3 bases from V and 7 from J, leaving 14 bases between them. The germline CDR1 and CDR2 sequences are MDHEN and SYDVKM. This CDR3 comprises 14 residues. The gene calls are TRBV28 and TRBJ2-3; D possibly uses TRBD1 or TRBD2 (6 bases each). This TCR derives from a woman between 65 and 79 years old in good health. The sample taken for sequencing was blood. CDR3 region: CASSLLGGLYTQYF. The CDR3 nucleotides read TGTGCCAGCAGTTTGCTAGGGGGGCTATATACGCAGTATTTT.